These T cell receptor beta chains were read from a single sample in a study of blood T cell repertoires in COVID-19. Here immunoSEQ multiplex PCR was the method, and the copy in TCRdb shows in-frame clones only, minus some. The top ten hold roughly 5.7% of the sample, which has 150,000 to 200,000 clones, 75% to 85% seen once. The material sequenced was peripheral blood. All receptors derive from a woman between 40 and 55 years old with COVID-19, enrolled during active disease. Both conserved end residues are part of each CDR3. D genes are given only for firm matches. Clone sizes are given selectively: once, few, many, or a class where the clone is expanded.

j_call: TRBJ1-4; clone_size: .; d_call: .; v_call: TRBV30; cdr3_nt: TGTGCCTGGAGTGTAATGAACTCGGCTAATGAAAAACTGTTTTTT; cdr3_aa: CAWSVMNSANEKLFF
j_call: TRBJ1-1; clone_size: .; d_call: TRBD1; v_call: TRBV4-1; cdr3_nt: TGCGCCAGCAGCCATGAATACTACGGGACAGTGAACACTGAAGCTTTCTTT; cdr3_aa: CASSHEYYGTVNTEAFF
j_call: TRBJ2-1; clone_size: .; d_call: .; v_call: TRBV10-2; cdr3_nt: TGCGCCAGCAGTGTTTGGCCCCTCACCCACAATGAGCAGTTCTTC; cdr3_aa: CASSVWPLTHNEQFF
j_call: TRBJ2-1; clone_size: .; d_call: TRBD2; v_call: TRBV6-5; cdr3_nt: TGTGCCAGCAGTTCCGCTAGCGGGAGGGCTGGGAATGAGCAGTTCTTC; cdr3_aa: CASSSASGRAGNEQFF
j_call: TRBJ2-3; clone_size: once; d_call: TRBD2; v_call: TRBV27; cdr3_nt: TGTGCCAGCAGTTTCACCATAGCGGGCGGCACAGATACGCAGTATTTT; cdr3_aa: CASSFTIAGGTDTQYF
j_call: TRBJ1-3; clone_size: .; d_call: TRBD1; v_call: TRBV9; cdr3_nt: TGTGCCAGCAGCGCACAGGTCTCAGGGGGCACCATATATTTT; cdr3_aa: CASSAQVSGGTIYF
j_call: TRBJ2-7; clone_size: .; d_call: TRBD2; v_call: TRBV5-1; cdr3_nt: TGCGCCAGCAGCCCGAGCGGGGCGGGCATCTACGAGCAGTACTTC; cdr3_aa: CASSPSGAGIYEQYF
j_call: TRBJ2-5; clone_size: .; d_call: .; v_call: TRBV7-8; cdr3_nt: TGTGCCAGTCTCACAGGGTGGGAGACCCAGTACTTC; cdr3_aa: CASLTGWETQYF
j_call: TRBJ1-4; clone_size: .; d_call: .; v_call: TRBV30; cdr3_nt: TGTGCCTGGAGTGTCCAAAATGAAAAACTGTTTTTT; cdr3_aa: CAWSVQNEKLFF
j_call: TRBJ1-3; clone_size: few; d_call: .; v_call: TRBV2; cdr3_nt: TGTGCCAGCACCCCAACAGGCCCCTCTGGAAACACCATATATTTT; cdr3_aa: CASTPTGPSGNTIYF
j_call: TRBJ1-6; clone_size: .; d_call: .; v_call: TRBV3-1/TRBV3-2; cdr3_nt: TGTGCCAGCAGCCGTCAAAACCCGGGACTTCGGCATTCACCCCTCCACTTT; cdr3_aa: CASSRQNPGLRHSPLHF
j_call: TRBJ2-5; clone_size: .; d_call: TRBD2; v_call: TRBV11-2; cdr3_nt: TGTGCCAGCAGCTTAGGGGCTAGCGGGGTGGAGACCCAGTACTTC; cdr3_aa: CASSLGASGVETQYF
j_call: TRBJ2-7; clone_size: .; d_call: .; v_call: TRBV3-1/TRBV3-2; cdr3_nt: TGTGCCAGCAGCCGACAGGTCTACGAGCAGTACTTC; cdr3_aa: CASSRQVYEQYF
j_call: TRBJ1-2; clone_size: .; d_call: TRBD1; v_call: TRBV6-5; cdr3_nt: TGTGCCAGCAGTTACCCGGGACAGCCCTATGGCTACACCTTC; cdr3_aa: CASSYPGQPYGYTF
j_call: TRBJ1-2; clone_size: .; d_call: .; v_call: TRBV27; cdr3_nt: TGTGCCAGCAGTCCCGGAGAGGGGGTCTATGGCTACACCTTC; cdr3_aa: CASSPGEGVYGYTF
j_call: TRBJ2-5; clone_size: .; d_call: TRBD2; v_call: TRBV7-9; cdr3_nt: TGTGCCAGCAGCCCTTCTAGCGGTCAAGAGACCCAGTACTTC; cdr3_aa: CASSPSSGQETQYF
j_call: TRBJ1-2; clone_size: .; d_call: .; v_call: TRBV19; cdr3_nt: TGTGCCAGTAGATTGGGGCACAGGGTATCCTATGGCTACACCTTC; cdr3_aa: CASRLGHRVSYGYTF
j_call: TRBJ2-2; clone_size: .; d_call: .; v_call: TRBV6-5; cdr3_nt: TGTGCCAGCAGTATATACGGCACCGGGGAGCTGTTTTTT; cdr3_aa: CASSIYGTGELFF
j_call: TRBJ1-5; clone_size: .; d_call: .; v_call: TRBV27; cdr3_nt: TGTGCCAGTAGGAAAGCGCAGGGGCAGCCCCAGCATTTT; cdr3_aa: CASRKAQGQPQHF
j_call: TRBJ2-5; clone_size: .; d_call: .; v_call: TRBV10-1; cdr3_nt: TGCGCCAGCAGTGCGGGGAGAGAGACCCAGTACTTC; cdr3_aa: CASSAGRETQYF
j_call: TRBJ2-1; clone_size: .; d_call: TRBD1; v_call: TRBV9; cdr3_nt: TGTGCCAGCAGCATGTGGACAGGCCTACCGGCGATTGAGCAGTTCTTC; cdr3_aa: CASSMWTGLPAIEQFF
j_call: TRBJ1-4; clone_size: .; d_call: TRBD1; v_call: TRBV5-5; cdr3_nt: TGTGCCAGCAGTCTTTGGGGACAGGGAAGGACTAATGAAAAACTGTTTTTT; cdr3_aa: CASSLWGQGRTNEKLFF
j_call: TRBJ1-4; clone_size: once; d_call: .; v_call: TRBV30; cdr3_nt: TGTGCCTGGAGACAGCTTAATGAAAAACTGTTTTTT; cdr3_aa: CAWRQLNEKLFF
j_call: TRBJ1-2; clone_size: once; d_call: .; v_call: TRBV6-5; cdr3_nt: TGTGCCAGTGGAACCGACAGTCGGCTCTTC; cdr3_aa: CASGTDSRLF